The clone carrying this T cell receptor (beta chain) was observed at least ten times. The target antigen is unknown. This entry is derived from a study of response to subunit inactivated influenza vaccine. Findings and limits, study-wide: The authors suggested that few new T cells are recruited per seasonal influenza vaccination.

TCRdb re-analysed the RT-PCR reads in MiXCR, keeping a single row per CDR3 protein. The sample lists around 540,000 distinct CDR3 sequences; 10% to 15% were seen once. Germline loops: CDR1 SQVTM, CDR2 ANQGSEA. The length of the CDR3 is 16 residues. V lost 7 bases to trimming and J lost 4 bases; unmatched junction nucleotides: 8. Sequences were derived from PBMCs from blood, sampled on the day of vaccination. The gene calls are TRBV29-1 and TRBJ2-3, with 16 positions matching TRBD2. The clonotype originates from a man between 50 and 59 years old who received an inactivated influenza vaccine. The CDR3, as DNA: TGCAGCGCCGGAGGGACTAGCGGGAGGGCCTCAGATACGCAGTATTTT. Its translation: CSAGGTSGRASDTQYF.